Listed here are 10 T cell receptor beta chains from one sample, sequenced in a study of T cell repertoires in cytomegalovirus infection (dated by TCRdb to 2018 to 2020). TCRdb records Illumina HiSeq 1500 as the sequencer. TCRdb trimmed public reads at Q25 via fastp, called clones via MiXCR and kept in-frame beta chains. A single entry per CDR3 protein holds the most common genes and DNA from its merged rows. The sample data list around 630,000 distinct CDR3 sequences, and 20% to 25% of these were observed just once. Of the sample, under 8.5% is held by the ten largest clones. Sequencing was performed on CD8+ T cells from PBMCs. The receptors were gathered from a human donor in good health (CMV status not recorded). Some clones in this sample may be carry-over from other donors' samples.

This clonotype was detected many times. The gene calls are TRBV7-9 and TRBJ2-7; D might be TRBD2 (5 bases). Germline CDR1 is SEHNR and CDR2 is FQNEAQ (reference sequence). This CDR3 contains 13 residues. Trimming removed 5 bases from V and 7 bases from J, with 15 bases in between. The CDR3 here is CASSPTSGGEQYV. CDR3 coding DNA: TGTGCCAGCAGCCCGACGTCCGGCGGGGAGCAGTACGTC.

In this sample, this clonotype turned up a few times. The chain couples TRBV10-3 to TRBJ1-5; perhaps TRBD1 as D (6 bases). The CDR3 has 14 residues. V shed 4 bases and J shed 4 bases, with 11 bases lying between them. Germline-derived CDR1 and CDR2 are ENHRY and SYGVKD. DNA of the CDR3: TGTGCCATCAGTGCGAACCAGGGGAATCAGCCCCAGCATTTT. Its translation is CAISANQGNQPQHF.

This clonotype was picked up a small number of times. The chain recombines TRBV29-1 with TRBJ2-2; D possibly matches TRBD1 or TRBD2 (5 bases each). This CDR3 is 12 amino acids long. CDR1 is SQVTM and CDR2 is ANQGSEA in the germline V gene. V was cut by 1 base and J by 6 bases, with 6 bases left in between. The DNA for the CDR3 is TGCAGCGTTGAAGGGGACGCCGGGGAGCTGTTTTTT. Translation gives CSVEGDAGELFF.

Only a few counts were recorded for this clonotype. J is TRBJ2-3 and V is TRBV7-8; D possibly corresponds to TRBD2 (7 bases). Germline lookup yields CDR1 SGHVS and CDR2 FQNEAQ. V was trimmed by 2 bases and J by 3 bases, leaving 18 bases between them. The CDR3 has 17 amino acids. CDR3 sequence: CASSLIGGAGGTDTQYF. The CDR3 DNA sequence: TGTGCCAGCAGCTTAATTGGGGGGGCAGGTGGTACAGATACGCAGTATTTT. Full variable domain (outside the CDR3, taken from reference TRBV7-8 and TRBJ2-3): GAGVSQSPRYKVAKRGQDVALRCDPISGHVSLFWYQQALGQGPEFLTYFQNEAQLDKSGLPSDRFFAERPEGSVSTLKIQRTQQEDSAVYLCASSLIGGAGGTDTQYFGPGTRLTVL.

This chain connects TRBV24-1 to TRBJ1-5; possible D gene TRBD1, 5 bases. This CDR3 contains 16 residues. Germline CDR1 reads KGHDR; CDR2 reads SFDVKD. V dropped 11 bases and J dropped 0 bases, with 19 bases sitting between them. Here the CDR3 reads CAIGGDSIISNQPQHF. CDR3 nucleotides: TGTGCCATCGGGGGAGACAGTATTATTAGCAATCAGCCCCAGCATTTT.

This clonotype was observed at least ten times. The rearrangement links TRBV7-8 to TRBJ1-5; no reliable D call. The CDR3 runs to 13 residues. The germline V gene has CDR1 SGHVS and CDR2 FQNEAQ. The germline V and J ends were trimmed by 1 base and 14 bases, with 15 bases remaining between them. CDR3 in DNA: TGTGCCAGCAGCTTAGGATCAGGCAACGGGAAGCATTTT. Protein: CASSLGSGNGKHF.

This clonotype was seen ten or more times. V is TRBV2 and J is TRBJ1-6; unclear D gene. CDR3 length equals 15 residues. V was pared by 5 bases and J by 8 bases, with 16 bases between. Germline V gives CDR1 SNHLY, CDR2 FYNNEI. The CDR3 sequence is CASSRVEGLDSPLHF. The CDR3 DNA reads TGTGCCAGCAGTCGGGTGGAGGGTTTGGATTCACCCCTCCACTTT.

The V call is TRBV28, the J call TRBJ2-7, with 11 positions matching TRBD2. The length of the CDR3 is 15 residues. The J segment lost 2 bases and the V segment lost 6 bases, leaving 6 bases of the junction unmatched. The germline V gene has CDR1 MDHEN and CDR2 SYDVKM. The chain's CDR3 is CASRPLAGETYEQYF. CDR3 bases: TGTGCCAGCAGGCCACTAGCGGGGGAGACCTACGAGCAGTACTTC.

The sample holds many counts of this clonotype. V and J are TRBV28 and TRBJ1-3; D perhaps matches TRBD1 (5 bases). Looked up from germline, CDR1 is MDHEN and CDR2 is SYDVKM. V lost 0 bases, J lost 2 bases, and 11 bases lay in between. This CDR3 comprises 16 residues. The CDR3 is CASSLWAGSTGNTIYF. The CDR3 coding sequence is TGTGCCAGCAGTTTATGGGCAGGGAGCACTGGAAACACCATATATTTT.

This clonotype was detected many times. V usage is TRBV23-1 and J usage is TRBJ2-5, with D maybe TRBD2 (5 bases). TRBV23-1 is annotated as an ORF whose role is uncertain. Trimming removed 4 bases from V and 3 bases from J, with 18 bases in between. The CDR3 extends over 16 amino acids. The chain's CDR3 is CASSPHPRGDKETQYF. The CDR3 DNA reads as TGCGCCAGCAGTCCCCACCCACGGGGAGACAAAGAGACCCAGTACTTC.